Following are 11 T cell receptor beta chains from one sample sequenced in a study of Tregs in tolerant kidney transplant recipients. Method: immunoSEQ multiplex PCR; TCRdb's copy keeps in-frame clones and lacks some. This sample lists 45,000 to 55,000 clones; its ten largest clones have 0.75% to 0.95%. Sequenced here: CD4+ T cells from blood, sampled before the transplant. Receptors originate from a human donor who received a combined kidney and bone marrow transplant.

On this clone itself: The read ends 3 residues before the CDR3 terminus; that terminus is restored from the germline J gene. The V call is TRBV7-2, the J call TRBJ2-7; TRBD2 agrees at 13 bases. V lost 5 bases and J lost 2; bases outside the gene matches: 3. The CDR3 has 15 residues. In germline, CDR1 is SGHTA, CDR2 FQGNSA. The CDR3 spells CASSLGLAGPYEQYF. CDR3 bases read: TGTGCCAGCAGCCTGGGACTAGCGGGACCCTACGAG.

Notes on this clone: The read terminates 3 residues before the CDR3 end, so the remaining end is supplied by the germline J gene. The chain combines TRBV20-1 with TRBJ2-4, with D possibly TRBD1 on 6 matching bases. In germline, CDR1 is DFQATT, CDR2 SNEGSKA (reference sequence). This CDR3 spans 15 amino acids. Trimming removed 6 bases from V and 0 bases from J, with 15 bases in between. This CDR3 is CSALPGQLAKNIQYF. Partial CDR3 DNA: TGCAGTGCGCTACCGGGACAACTAGCCAAAAACATT.

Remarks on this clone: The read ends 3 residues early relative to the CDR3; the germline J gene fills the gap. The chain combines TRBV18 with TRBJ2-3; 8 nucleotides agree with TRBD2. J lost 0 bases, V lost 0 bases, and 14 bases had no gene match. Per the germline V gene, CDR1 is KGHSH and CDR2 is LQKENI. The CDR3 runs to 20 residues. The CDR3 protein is CASSPPVFAGGGSSTDTQYF. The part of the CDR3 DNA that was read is TGTGCCAGCTCACCACCGGTTTTTGCGGGAGGCGGATCTAGCACAGATACG.

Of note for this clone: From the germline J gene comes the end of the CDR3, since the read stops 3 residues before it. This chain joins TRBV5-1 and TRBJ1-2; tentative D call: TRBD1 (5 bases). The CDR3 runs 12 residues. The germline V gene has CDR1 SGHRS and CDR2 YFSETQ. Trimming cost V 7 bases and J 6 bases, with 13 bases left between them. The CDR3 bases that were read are TGCGCCAGCTATGACAGTACCAATGGC. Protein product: CASYDSTNG. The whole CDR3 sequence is CASYDSTNGYTF. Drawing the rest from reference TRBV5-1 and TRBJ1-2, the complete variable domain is KAGVTQTPRYLIKTRGQQVTLSCSPISGHRSVSWYQQTPGQGLQFLFEYFSETQRNKGNFPGRFSGRQFSNSRSEMNVSTLELGDSALYLCASYDSTNGYTFGSGTRLTVV.

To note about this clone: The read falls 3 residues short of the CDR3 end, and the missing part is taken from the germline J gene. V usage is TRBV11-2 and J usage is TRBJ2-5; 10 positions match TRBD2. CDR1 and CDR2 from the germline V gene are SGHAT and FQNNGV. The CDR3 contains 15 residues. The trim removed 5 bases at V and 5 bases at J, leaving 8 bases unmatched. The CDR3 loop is CASSISGRVRETQYF. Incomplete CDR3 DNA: TGTGCCAGCAGCATAAGCGGGAGGGTAAGGGAGACC.

The sequenced part of the CDR3 DNA is TGTGCCAGCAGTGAGCGGACAGGCCTTCCCTATGGC. Amino acid sequence: CASSERTGLPYG. The entire CDR3 protein reads CASSERTGLPYGYTF. V gene TRBV6-1 combines with J gene TRBJ1-2; 7 bases agree with TRBD1. The CDR3 extends 3 residues past the end of the read, so its final part is completed from the germline J gene. Germline CDR1 is MNHNS and CDR2 is SASEGT. Germline trimming cut 3 bases from V and 4 bases from J; bases unmatched to any gene: 8. CDR3 length equals 15 residues.

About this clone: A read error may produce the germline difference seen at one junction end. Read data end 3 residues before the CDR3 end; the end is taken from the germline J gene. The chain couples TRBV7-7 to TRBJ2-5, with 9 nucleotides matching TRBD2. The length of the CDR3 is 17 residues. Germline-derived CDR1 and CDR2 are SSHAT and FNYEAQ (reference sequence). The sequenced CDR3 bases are TGTGCTAGCAGCTTAGGGCCCAAGCGGGGGGCGGGAGAGACC. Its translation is CASSLGPKRGAGET. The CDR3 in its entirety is CASSLGPKRGAGETQYF.

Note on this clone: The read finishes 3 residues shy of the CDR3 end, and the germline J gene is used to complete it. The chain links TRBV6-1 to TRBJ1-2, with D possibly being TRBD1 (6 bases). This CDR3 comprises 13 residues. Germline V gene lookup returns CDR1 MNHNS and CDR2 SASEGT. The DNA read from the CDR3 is TGTGCCAGCAGTGAAAGTACAGGGTCCGGC. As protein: CASSESTGSG. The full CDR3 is CASSESTGSGYTF.

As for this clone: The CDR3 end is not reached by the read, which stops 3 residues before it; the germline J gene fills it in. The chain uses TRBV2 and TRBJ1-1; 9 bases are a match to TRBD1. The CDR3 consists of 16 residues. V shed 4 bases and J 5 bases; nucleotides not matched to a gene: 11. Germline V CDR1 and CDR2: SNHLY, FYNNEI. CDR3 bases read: TGTGCCAGCAGTGGGGGGACAGGGTGGGGGGAGACTGAA. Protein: CASSGGTGWGETE. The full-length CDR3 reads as CASSGGTGWGETEAFF.

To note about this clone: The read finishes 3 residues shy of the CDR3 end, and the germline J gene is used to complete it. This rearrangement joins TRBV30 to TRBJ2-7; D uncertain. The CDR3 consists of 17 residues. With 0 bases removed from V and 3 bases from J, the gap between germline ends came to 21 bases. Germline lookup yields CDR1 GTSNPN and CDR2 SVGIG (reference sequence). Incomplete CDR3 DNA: TGTGCCTGGAGTGTACCGCCTGGGCAATCAGGCAGCTACGAG. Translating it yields CAWSVPPGQSGSYE. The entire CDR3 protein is CAWSVPPGQSGSYEQYF.

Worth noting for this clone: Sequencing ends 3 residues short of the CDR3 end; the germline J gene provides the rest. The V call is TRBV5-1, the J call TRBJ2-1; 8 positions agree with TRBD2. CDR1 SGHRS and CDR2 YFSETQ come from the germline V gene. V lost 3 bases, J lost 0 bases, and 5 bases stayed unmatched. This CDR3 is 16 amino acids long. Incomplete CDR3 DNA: TGCGCCAGCAGCTCTAGCGGGCCTAGCTCCTACAATGAG. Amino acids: CASSSSGPSSYNE. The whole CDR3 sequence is CASSSSGPSSYNEQFF.